This T cell receptor (beta chain) is from a study of blood T cell repertoires in COVID-19. Whole-study context: Donors in Cohort 3 who had recovered were those with two negative PCRs, healthcare professional clearance, or resolution of their symptoms. Whether acute or convalescent, the COVID-19 samples came from the United States, Italy and Spain. T cells, B-cell-depleted T cells, or PBMCs provided the cDNA or gDNA that served as material.

The repertoire was sequenced with immunoSEQ multiplex PCR; TCRdb's copy has only in-frame clones and lacks some. The table has about 360,000 clones, around 87% seen once; the top ten hold around 1.9%. Participants had their cohort set by participant-reported clinical history. This TCR derives from a man aged 40-50 years in a cohort exposed to, infected with or recovered from COVID-19 (not recorded which). Source material: PBMCs or T cells enriched from blood (not recorded which).

In nucleotides, the CDR3 is TGTGCCAGCACCGCCCCCCCAGCGGGAGTAAACTACAATGAGCAGTTCTTC. Protein: CASTAPPAGVNYNEQFF. V is TRBV2 and J is TRBJ2-1; 8 nucleotides align to TRBD2. The CDR3 totals 17 residues. In germline, CDR1 is SNHLY, CDR2 FYNNEI. V gave up 7 bases and J gave up 3 bases; unmatched junction bases: 14.